The 25 T cell receptor beta chains reported below all come from one sample, sequenced in a study of blood T cell repertoires in COVID-19. Repertoires were generated with immunoSEQ multiplex PCR, while TCRdb's copy carries only in-frame clones and drops some. The sample gives about 76,000 clones, approximately 88% of which show up once; roughly 5% is in the top ten. The sequenced material came from peripheral blood. These receptors were collected from a man aged 50-59 years with active COVID-19.

The chain has TRBV6-5 and TRBJ2-7; maybe TRBD2 (6 bases). The V end was cut by 6 bases, the J end by 0 bases, with 15 bases between. This CDR3 is 15 amino acids long. The germline CDR1 and CDR2 sequences are MNHEY and SVGAGI. The CDR3 region is CASSAGTRPSYEQYF. The CDR3 region has the DNA TGTGCCAGCAGCGCCGGGACTCGGCCCTCCTACGAGCAGTACTTC.

The gene calls are TRBV28 and TRBJ2-5, with 10 bases fitting TRBD1. Germline CDR1 and CDR2: MDHEN and SYDVKM. The CDR3 sequence is 15 residues long. The J segment lost 1 base and the V segment lost 4 bases, leaving 3 bases of the junction unmatched. The CDR3 region has the DNA TGTGCCAGCAGTTCCCGGGACAGGGGCCAAGAGACCCAGTACTTC. This encodes CASSSRDRGQETQYF.

The chain couples TRBV19 to TRBJ1-5; TRBD1 aligns across 10 bases. Germline V gives CDR1 LNHDA, CDR2 SQIVND (reference sequence). Unmatched junction bases numbered 10, after V lost 5 bases and J lost 3 bases. The CDR3 contains 17 residues. The CDR3 reads CASSSRGTGASNQPQHF. The DNA for the CDR3 is TGTGCCAGTAGTTCCCGGGGGACAGGGGCCTCCAATCAGCCCCAGCATTTT.

V usage is TRBV11-2 and J usage is TRBJ2-7; D not certain. The CDR3 totals 15 residues. Trimming took 5 bases from V and 4 from J, leaving 18 bases between them. In germline, CDR1 is SGHAT, CDR2 FQNNGV. DNA of the CDR3: TGTGCCAGCAGCCACCAGGCAAGGAACGAATACGAGCAGTACTTC. Translated, it gives CASSHQARNEYEQYF.

V gene TRBV6-2 or TRBV6-3 combines with J gene TRBJ2-1; 12 bases are a match to TRBD2. Per germline, CDR1 MNHEY and CDR2 SVGEGT. V lost 5 bases and J lost 6; bases outside the gene matches: 5. This CDR3 region has 15 residues. The CDR3 DNA sequence: TGTGCCAGCAGTCCGACTAGCGGGAGAGGCAATGAGCAGTTCTTC. Amino acids: CASSPTSGRGNEQFF.

This chain joins TRBV28 and TRBJ1-5; D unresolved. The V end was cut by 9 bases, the J end by 9 bases, with 15 bases between. In germline, CDR1 is MDHEN, CDR2 SYDVKM. CDR3 length equals 12 residues. CDR3 DNA sequence: TGTGCCAGTAAACAGCTTAATGCGCCCCAGCATTTT. It codes for CASKQLNAPQHF.

The chain employs TRBV6-5 and TRBJ2-7; TRBD2 matches at 8 bases. The CDR3 totals 14 residues. Germline-derived CDR1 and CDR2 are MNHEY and SVGAGI. The J segment lost 5 bases and the V segment lost 4 bases, leaving 7 bases of the junction unmatched. The CDR3 bases are TGTGCCAGCAGTTCGCCGGGAGGGATTCACGAGCAGTACTTC. Translated, it gives CASSSPGGIHEQYF.

The chain couples TRBV6-5 to TRBJ2-7, with 8 bases aligning to TRBD1. CDR1 MNHEY and CDR2 SVGAGI come from the germline V gene. V gave up 5 bases and J gave up 1 base; unmatched junction bases: 7. The CDR3 covers 15 residues. The CDR3 protein is CASSPDRGPSYEQYF. The CDR3 region has the DNA TGTGCCAGCAGTCCAGACAGGGGTCCGTCCTACGAGCAGTACTTC.

The chain uses TRBV28 and TRBJ2-1, with 9 bases identical to TRBD1. Germline V gives CDR1 MDHEN, CDR2 SYDVKM. Germline trimming cut 4 bases from V and 6 bases from J; bases unmatched to any gene: 10. The CDR3 has 16 amino acids. CDR3 DNA: TGTGCCAGCAGTTCCCAACCCGGGACAGGGCGCAATGAGCAGTTCTTC. Residues: CASSSQPGTGRNEQFF. Together with reference TRBV28 and TRBJ2-1, the CDR3 gives the full variable domain: DVKVTQSSRYLVKRTGEKVFLECVQDMDHENMFWYRQDPGLGLRLIYFSYDVKMKEKGDIPEGYSVSREKKERFSLILESASTNQTSMYLCASSSQPGTGRNEQFFGPGTRLTVL.

The chain links TRBV5-6 to TRBJ2-3; TRBD1 matches at 7 bases. The V gene's germline CDR1 is SGHDT and CDR2 YYEEEE. The CDR3 extends over 16 amino acids. Losses at the gene ends were 3 bases for V and 2 bases for J; bases not matched to a gene: 9. CDR3 in amino acids: CASSWRTGGFTDTQYF. The CDR3 coding sequence is TGTGCCAGCAGCTGGCGGACAGGCGGTTTCACAGATACGCAGTATTTT.

This sequence joins TRBV5-4 and TRBJ1-2; 9 bases are a match to TRBD1. V lost 4 bases to trimming and J lost 3 bases; unmatched junction nucleotides: 10. Per germline, CDR1 SGHNT and CDR2 YYREEE (reference sequence). The CDR3 loop spans 16 amino acids. This chain's CDR3 is CASSAGGTGSHYGYTF. Written as DNA, the CDR3 is TGTGCCAGCAGCGCGGGCGGGACAGGGAGCCACTATGGCTACACCTTC.

The chain uses TRBV4-3 and TRBJ2-3, with D unresolved. CDR3 length equals 14 residues. V lost 1 base to trimming and J lost 3 bases, with 8 bases between them. In germline, CDR1 is LGHNA, CDR2 YSLEER. CDR3 residues: CASSQVVRTDTQYF. The CDR3 DNA sequence: TGCGCCAGCAGCCAAGTTGTCAGGACAGATACGCAGTATTTT.

The chain carries TRBV9 and TRBJ2-1; 12 nucleotides align to TRBD2. V lost 6 bases to trimming and J lost 9 bases; unmatched junction nucleotides: 4. The length of the CDR3 is 13 residues. The V gene's germline CDR1 is SGDLS and CDR2 YYNGEE. CDR3 sequence: CASTASGGAEQFF. CDR3 DNA: TGTGCCAGCACGGCTAGCGGGGGGGCTGAGCAGTTCTTC.

The rearrangement uses TRBV28 and TRBJ1-2, with D perhaps TRBD1 (5 bases). This CDR3 contains 14 residues. Trimming took off 4 bases at V and 2 bases at J, with 11 bases between the two ends. Germline values: CDR1 MDHEN, CDR2 SYDVKM. CDR3 in DNA: TGTGCCAGCAGTTGGGGGGGGACCAACTATGGCTACACCTTC. Translation gives CASSWGGTNYGYTF.

The chain has TRBV2 and TRBJ2-1; the D is unclear. Germline CDR1 reads SNHLY; CDR2 reads FYNNEI. This CDR3 has 11 amino acids. Trimming removed 3 bases from V and 7 bases from J, with 4 bases in between. The CDR3 bases are TGTGCCAGCAGTGATATGAATGAGCAGTTCTTC. It codes for CASSDMNEQFF.

The chain links TRBV27 to TRBJ2-7; D is possibly TRBD2 (5 bases). V was clipped by 5 bases and J by 3 bases, with 23 bases between them. CDR1 is MNHEY, CDR2 SMNVEV, per germline (reference sequence). The CDR3 consists of 17 residues. The CDR3 here is CASSGNPGVGSYYEQYF. The CDR3 DNA is TGTGCCAGCAGTGGTAACCCCGGGGTTGGGTCCTACTACGAGCAGTACTTC.

This chain uses TRBV7-8 with TRBJ2-2, with 12 nucleotides matching TRBD2. The CDR3 consists of 14 residues. With 5 bases clipped from V and 7 bases from J, the junction kept 2 bases outside the gene matches. Germline V lookup: CDR1 SGHVS, CDR2 FQNEAQ. CDR3 DNA sequence: TGTGCCAGCAGCACGGGACTAGCGGGCGGGGAGCTGTTTTTT. It is translated as CASSTGLAGGELFF.

The chain has TRBV9 and TRBJ2-7; D may be TRBD2 (7 bases). Germline V gene sequence: CDR1 SGDLS, CDR2 YYNGEE. Trimming shortened V by 2 bases and J by 2 bases, and 11 bases separated the two germline ends. The length of the CDR3 is 14 residues. The DNA for the CDR3 is TGTGCCAGCAGCGTGGGAGGGGGACCCTACGAGCAGTACTTC. Translation gives CASSVGGGPYEQYF.

The V call is TRBV9, the J call TRBJ1-2; 10 bases fit TRBD1. Trimming took 3 bases from V and 8 from J; bases not matched to a gene: 10. The germline gives CDR1 SGDLS, CDR2 YYNGEE. The CDR3 sequence is 15 residues long. The DNA for the CDR3 is TGTGCCAGCAGCGGACGGACAGGGGGGATTTACGGCTACACCTTC. Amino acids: CASSGRTGGIYGYTF. Based on the CDR3 plus reference TRBV9 and TRBJ1-2, the full variable domain is DSGVTQTPKHLITATGQRVTLRCSPRSGDLSVYWYQQSLDQGLQFLIQYYNGEERAKGNILERFSAQQFPDLHSELNLSSLELGDSALYFCASSGRTGGIYGYTFGSGTRLTVV.

The chain employs TRBV18 and TRBJ1-1; D is undetermined. Germline CDR1 and CDR2: KGHSH and LQKENI. This CDR3 has 13 amino acids. V was clipped by 7 bases and J by 3 bases, with 12 bases between them. CDR3 nucleotides: TGTGCCAGCTTCCGAGGTCGGCACACTGAAGCTTTCTTT. Translation: CASFRGRHTEAFF.

This chain uses TRBV5-4 with TRBJ2-5; a weak D match, TRBD1 (6 bases). Germline CDR1 and CDR2: SGHNT and YYREEE (reference sequence). The V and J ends lost 0 bases and 4 bases respectively, with 13 bases between them. This CDR3 contains 15 residues. CDR3 in amino acids: CASSLAGASRETQYF. The CDR3 DNA is TGTGCCAGCAGCTTGGCAGGGGCGTCCCGAGAGACCCAGTACTTC.

The CDR3: CASRQAGVWTNSPLHF. Here the CDR3 DNA reads TGTGCCAGCAGGCAAGCAGGGGTTTGGACTAATTCACCCCTCCACTTT. V usage is TRBV5-5 and J usage is TRBJ1-6, with a tentative D call TRBD1 (6 bases). Trimming shortened V by 5 bases and J by 6 bases, and 18 bases separated the two germline ends. The CDR3 covers 16 residues. Germline CDR1 SGHKS, CDR2 YYEKEE (reference sequence).

The chain uses TRBV5-1 and TRBJ2-3; TRBD1 is a possible D gene (6 bases). Germline CDR1 and CDR2: SGHRS and YFSETQ. CDR3 length: 14 amino acids. Trimming removed 0 bases from V and 6 bases from J, with 11 bases in between. The CDR3 here is CASSLAQGVDTQYF. CDR3 DNA sequence: TGCGCCAGCAGCTTGGCACAGGGAGTGGATACGCAGTATTTT.

V gene TRBV6-2 or TRBV6-3 combines with J gene TRBJ2-3, with 10 bases that match TRBD2. Germline V gene data show CDR1 as MNHEY and CDR2 as SVGEGT. V shed 2 bases, J shed 5 bases, and the junction held 7 bases outside the gene matches. This CDR3 region has 16 residues. CDR3 in amino acids: CASSYGLAGEQDTQYF. DNA for the CDR3: TGTGCCAGCAGTTACGGGCTAGCGGGAGAGCAAGATACGCAGTATTTT.

The CDR3 here is CASSALGAGLGGNTIYF. The CDR3 nucleotides are TGTGCCAGCAGCGCCCTAGGTGCGGGATTAGGTGGAAACACCATATATTTT. The chain combines TRBV9 with TRBJ1-3; D is ambiguous. This CDR3 is built from 17 residues. Trimming removed 3 bases at V and 3 bases at J, with 19 bases between. In germline, CDR1 is SGDLS, CDR2 YYNGEE.